Presented here are 2 T cell receptor beta chains from one specimen sequenced in a study of regulatory T cells in long-lasting Graves disease. Indicated time point: newly diagnosed GD, antithyroid drugs for less than 3 months. RNA from PBMCs was the source of the TCR library. iRepertoire HTBI primers and Arm-PCR of CDR3 regions built TCR beta libraries. MiXCR was run by TCRdb on the multiplex PCR reads, yielding one entry per CDR3 protein. The sample holds 420,000 or so distinct CDR3 sequences, about 17% seen once. These data were also reused for a study on T cells in Graves' hyperthyroidism and ophthalmopathy.

The starting material was peripheral blood mononuclear cells (PBMCs), obtained at new diagnosis, from a patient treated with antithyroid drugs. These receptors originate from a woman aged 18 to 35 with Graves disease.

This clonotype was found many times. This chain uses TRBV27 with TRBJ2-5, with a tentative D call TRBD1 (6 bases). From germline, CDR1 is MNHEY and CDR2 SMNVEV (reference sequence). The CDR3 has 16 residues. Trimming left V 6 bases short and J 4 bases short, with 21 bases between. CDR3 protein: CASSFRGRGDVETQYF. CDR3 coding DNA: TGTGCCAGCAGCTTCCGCGGCAGGGGAGATGTAGAGACCCAGTACTTC.

The chain has TRBV3-1 and TRBJ2-3, with D unclear. Per the germline V gene, CDR1 is LGHDT and CDR2 is YNNKEL (reference sequence). V lost 4 bases and J 2 bases, leaving 16 bases between the germline ends. The CDR3 is 16 residues long. CDR3 amino acids: CASSLVTGKHTDTQYF. DNA of the CDR3: TGTGCCAGCAGCCTGGTCACCGGAAAACACACAGATACGCAGTATTTT.